This is a list of T cell receptor beta chains from one sample in a study of blood T cell dynamics during melanoma immunotherapy. Sequencing was performed with immunoSEQ multiplex PCR; in TCRdb, only in-frame clones are kept and a portion is missing. The sample lists some 4,300 clones; approximately 90% were seen once. The material was blood, obtained from a patient treated with checkpoint blockade. These receptors came from a human donor with melanoma. Both conserved end residues are part of each CDR3. Fields, in order: V gene, CDR3 protein.

TRBV6-1	CASSEAAGRSEQYF
TRBV2	CASSPGGLSEKLFF
TRBV28	CASRGTNEKLFF
TRBV6-5	CASSYYKGRETEAFF
TRBV7-2	CASSLVGIPPEQYF
TRBV5-1	CASSLEGTDTQYF
TRBV5-1	CASSFLAGDTGELFF
TRBV4-3	CASSPRLSGGPNEQFF
TRBV4-1	CASSTPGRYEQYF
TRBV4-3	CASSDGTDSTDTQYF
TRBV5-1	CASSLVGDYGYTF
TRBV19	CASGLQRGGGELFF
TRBV4-3	CASSQVRADLSGNTIYF
TRBV30	CAWNRPGQGAREQYF
TRBV10-2	CASIGGNTEAFF
TRBV7-2	CASSIQLAGGPGYF
TRBV6-5	CASTGDSSGLYGYTF
TRBV28	CASSRQTVEAFF
TRBV5-1	CASSFIPGQGIGANVLTF
TRBV30	CAWVRQGSYEQYF
TRBV5-5	CASSLARANYGYTF
TRBV1	CTSSQGEEGPNEKLFF
TRBV30	CAWSLTGGRTEAFF
TRBV7-2	CASSDEAKGWYGYTF
TRBV27	CASSLGYGWETQYF
TRBV9	CASSVASSTDTQYF
TRBV6-1	CASSESEAGGYEQYF
TRBV13	CASSYRGRSPLHF
TRBV30	CAWNYRGLTAFF
TRBV11-2	CASSSTPNTEAFF
TRBV12-5	CASGLDHPDTQYF
TRBV28	CASSLYAPGAGRLETQYF
TRBV19	CASSDRDTTNEKLFF
TRBV7-2	CASSPWGQGGETQYF
TRBV29-1	CSVEDLAGRGEKLFF
TRBV10-3	CAISLTGHDTEAFF
TRBV28	CASSSGPSYGYTF
TRBV5-6	CASREGTGVPSTGYTF
TRBV15	CATSSPYSQYF
TRBV11-2	CASSSPWGLDTGELFF
TRBV7-8	CASSRPLAGGYNEQFF
TRBV7-6	CASSAYGGTFNEQFF
TRBV7-2	CASSLLSSYNSPLHF
TRBV9	CASSPHNRDRGYEQYF
TRBV7-8	CASSPRAQGLRYGYTF
TRBV19	CASSIGWQGQRGEQFF
TRBV7-2	CASSLQGGGYGYTF
TRBV6-5	CASSYGSVHNEQFF
TRBV10-3	CATRTSATNEKLFF
TRBV5-6	CASSPHGGLNTEAFF
TRBV4-3	CASSSPVLREKLFF
TRBV9	CASSAGQPPETQYF
TRBV11-2	CASSLGQMNTEAFF
TRBV6-5	CASSYGTGWTYEQYF
TRBV19	CASSTPGQGKVLFF
TRBV6-7	CASRPGGRVKLFF
TRBV15	CATSKGQGSRYGYTF
TRBV18	CASSGTDFNYGYTF